The 13 T cell receptor beta chains given below trace back to one sample, sequenced in a study of blood T cell repertoires in COVID-19. This table comes from immunoSEQ multiplex PCR, and its TCRdb copy is limited to in-frame clones, with some not included. Altogether approximately 290,000 clones are present, roughly 90% being singletons, with the ten largest covering about 2.2%. Sequences were obtained from peripheral blood. All receptors come from a woman aged 25 to 39 with COVID-19, enrolled during active disease.

This rearrangement joins TRBV24-1 to TRBJ2-1; D possibly corresponds to TRBD1 (6 bases). The ends were cut back, 3 bases at V and 4 bases at J, with 21 bases in the middle. This CDR3 is built from 18 residues. Germline loops: CDR1 KGHDR, CDR2 SFDVKD. The CDR3 sequence is CATSDRDNLRGRYNEQFF. The CDR3 coding sequence is TGTGCCACCAGTGATCGGGACAACCTTAGGGGTCGGTACAATGAGCAGTTCTTC.

The chain links TRBV3-1 (or the pseudogene TRBV3-2) to TRBJ2-5; D remains ambiguous. There are 12 residues in the CDR3. Per the germline V gene, CDR1 is LGHDT and CDR2 is YNNKEL (reference sequence). Trimming stripped 5 bases from V and 4 bases from J, with 8 bases between. The CDR3 coding sequence is TGTGCCAGCAGCTCGATCGGAGAGACCCAGTACTTC. This encodes CASSSIGETQYF.

The rearrangement uses TRBV28 and TRBJ1-2, with 9 bases matching TRBD1. The CDR3 runs 16 residues. Germline CDR1 is MDHEN and CDR2 is SYDVKM. With V trimmed by 5 bases and J by 5 bases, 12 bases remained unmatched. The CDR3, as DNA: TGTGCCAGCAGTCCCCACTTGGGACAGGGAACTTATGGCTACACCTTC. Translating it yields CASSPHLGQGTYGYTF.

The gene calls are TRBV7-2 and TRBJ1-6, with 7 bases identical to TRBD1. V was clipped by 5 bases and J by 5 bases; unmatched bases: 12. Per the germline V gene, CDR1 is SGHTA and CDR2 is FQGNSA. The CDR3 length is 17 residues. The CDR3 reads CASSPNRYRGNNSPLHF. As DNA, the CDR3 is TGTGCCAGCAGCCCCAATCGCTACAGGGGCAATAATTCACCCCTCCACTTT.

This clone was recorded only once. The V and J genes are TRBV19 and TRBJ1-2; TRBD1 is a possible D gene (6 bases). The V gene's germline CDR1 is LNHDA and CDR2 SQIVND (reference sequence). Trimming took 7 bases from V and 8 from J, leaving 14 bases between them. The CDR3 loop spans 12 amino acids. CDR3 DNA: TGTGCCAGTACCCTACAGGGAAAAGGCTACACCTTC. Its translation: CASTLQGKGYTF.

The chain recombines TRBV28 with TRBJ1-2; the D gene is possibly TRBD1 (5 bases). The CDR3 spans 15 residues. CDR1 is MDHEN, CDR2 SYDVKM, per germline. The V gene lost 8 bases and the J gene lost 3 bases, with 19 bases spanning the gap. For the CDR3, the DNA is TGTGCCAGCGGACCGGGCGGGGCGACAGACTATGGCTACACCTTC. This encodes CASGPGGATDYGYTF.

The gene calls are TRBV11-2 and TRBJ1-1; 7 bases map to TRBD1. V shed 3 bases and J 7 bases; nucleotides not matched to a gene: 11. CDR3 length: 15 residues. Germline assignment: CDR1 SGHAT and CDR2 FQNNGV. CDR3 region: CASSFSNRGTLEAFF. In nucleotides, the CDR3 is TGTGCCAGCAGCTTCTCAAACAGGGGAACCCTTGAAGCTTTCTTT.

This chain uses TRBV25-1 with TRBJ1-2, with D unclear. CDR1 and CDR2 from the germline V gene are MGHDK and SYGVNS. The length of the CDR3 is 18 residues. V lost 1 base, J lost 8 bases, and 26 bases lay in between. In DNA, the CDR3 is TGTGCCAGCAGTGAATTCTACCCGCGACACGAGGAGGATGGCGGCTACACCTTC. Translating it yields CASSEFYPRHEEDGGYTF.

This clone was detected only once. The chain couples TRBV27 to TRBJ1-5; D is ambiguous. Germline lookup yields CDR1 MNHEY and CDR2 SMNVEV (reference sequence). Between the trimmed V and J ends, which lost 5 bases and 5 bases, there was a span of 10 bases. This CDR3 region has 13 residues. This chain's CDR3 is CASSATWHQPQHF. As DNA, the CDR3 is TGTGCCAGCAGTGCAACCTGGCATCAGCCCCAGCATTTT.

The CDR3 bases are TGTGCCTGGAGTGTTCTCCGGACAGGGGGCGCGGCAAGCTACACCTTC. It translates to CAWSVLRTGGAASYTF. The chain has TRBV30 and TRBJ1-2, with 11 bases fitting TRBD1. CDR3 size: 16 residues. Trimming cost V 0 bases and J 9 bases; bases outside gene matches: 12. Germline V gene lookup returns CDR1 GTSNPN and CDR2 SVGIG (reference sequence).

The V call is TRBV6-4, the J call TRBJ2-2; a possible D gene is TRBD1 (6 bases). The CDR3 consists of 16 residues. V was clipped by 3 bases and J by 5 bases, with 16 bases between them. Germline CDR1 MRHNA, CDR2 SNTAGT. CDR3 region: CASSEVSGTQTGELFF. The DNA of the CDR3 is TGTGCCAGCAGTGAGGTCTCCGGGACACAGACCGGGGAGCTGTTTTTT.

The V gene is TRBV6-5, the J gene TRBJ1-1, with TRBD1 matching over 10 bases. CDR3 length: 15 residues. Trimming at V came to 7 bases and at J to 4 bases, leaving 9 bases not matched to a gene. The V gene's germline CDR1 is MNHEY and CDR2 SVGAGI. The CDR3 DNA reads TGTGCCAGCACCCCGGGACAGGGGTTCGGCACTGAAGCTTTCTTT. Its translation is CASTPGQGFGTEAFF.

This clone was detected only once. The rearrangement links TRBV28 to TRBJ2-7; a possible D gene is TRBD1 (6 bases). The germline V gene encodes CDR1 MDHEN and CDR2 SYDVKM. CDR3 length: 15 amino acids. V lost 4 bases to trimming and J lost 5 bases, with 18 bases between them. CDR3: CASSSTGSSFHEQYF. In DNA, the CDR3 is TGTGCCAGCAGTTCCACAGGGAGTAGCTTCCACGAGCAGTACTTC.